In its sample, the clone carrying this T cell receptor (beta chain) was seen many times. Its target is unknown. This sample was included in a study of blood T cells in healthy people across ages. Across the whole study: About one barcoded TCR beta cDNA was captured per two T cells.

V was shortened by 3 bases and J by 2 bases, with 13 bases between the two germline ends. The CDR3 is 15 residues long. It was with a sample-barcoded 5' primer and a J-beta primer mix that a second PCR of roughly 6 to 11 cycles was run. TCRdb passed the 5' RACE reads through MiXCR, listing each CDR3 protein once. The table has about 810,000 distinct CDR3 sequences, roughly 34% seen once. Each sample provided at least 5 micrograms of extracted total RNA. Overall study results and limits: The lack of PBMC sorting stopped any conclusive naive versus antigen-experienced comparison. Among T cells, TCR beta diversity per million cells dropped roughly linearly as age rose.

The genes are TRBV12-3 or TRBV12-4 and TRBJ1-2; D unclear. The TCR originated in a man aged 18-30 years in good health. Sequencing was done on a sample of blood. The CDR3 DNA reads as TGTGCCAGCAGTTTGACCGGAGTGCCCAACTATGGCTACACCTTC. Its protein product is CASSLTGVPNYGYTF.